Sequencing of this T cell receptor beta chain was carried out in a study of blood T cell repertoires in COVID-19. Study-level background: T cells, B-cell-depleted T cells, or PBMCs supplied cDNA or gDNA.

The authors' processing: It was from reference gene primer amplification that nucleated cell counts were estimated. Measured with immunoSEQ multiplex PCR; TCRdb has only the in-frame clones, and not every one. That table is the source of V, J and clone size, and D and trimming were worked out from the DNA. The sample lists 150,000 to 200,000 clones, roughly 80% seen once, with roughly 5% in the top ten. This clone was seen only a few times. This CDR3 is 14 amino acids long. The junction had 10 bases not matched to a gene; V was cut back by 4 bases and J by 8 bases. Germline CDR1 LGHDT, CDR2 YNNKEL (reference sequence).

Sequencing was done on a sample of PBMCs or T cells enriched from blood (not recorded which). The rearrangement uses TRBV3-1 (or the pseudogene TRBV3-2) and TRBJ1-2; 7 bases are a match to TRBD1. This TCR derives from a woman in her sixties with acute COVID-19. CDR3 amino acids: CASSPNGTEPGYTF. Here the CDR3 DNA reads TGTGCCAGCAGCCCCAATGGGACAGAACCCGGCTACACCTTC.